These T cell receptor beta chains were read from a single sample in a study of regulatory T cells in long-lasting Graves disease. TCRdb itself ran the multiplex PCR reads through MiXCR, one entry per CDR3 protein. Among 380,000 or so distinct CDR3 sequences listed, around 15% were seen once. The same data also contributed to another study, on T cells in Graves' hyperthyroidism and ophthalmopathy.

The specimen comprised peripheral blood mononuclear cells (PBMCs), sampled at new diagnosis, from a patient treated with antithyroid drugs. These receptors were collected from a young woman with Graves disease. Each CDR3 is given with its conserved first and last residue. Each record gives: J gene, D gene, V gene, clone size, CDR3 DNA, CDR3 protein. The D gene is left open where the match is weak. For some rows the clone size is stated as once, few or many, or as a class when expanded; others skip it.

J: TRBJ2-2
D: -
V: TRBV9
size: few
DNA: TGTGCCAGCAGCGTAGGACAGACCCTGAACACCGGGGAGCTGTTTTTT
CDR3: CASSVGQTLNTGELFF

J: TRBJ2-1
D: -
V: TRBV2
size: -
DNA: TGTGCCAGCAGCTTAACACTCACAGGGTCGGACAATGAGCAGTTCTTC
CDR3: CASSLTLTGSDNEQFF

J: TRBJ1-1
D: -
V: TRBV12-5
size: many
DNA: TGTGCTAGTGGTTTGGAACCCAGCACTGAAGCTTTCTTT
CDR3: CASGLEPSTEAFF

J: TRBJ2-7
D: -
V: TRBV30
size: -
DNA: TGTGCCTGGAGTCGTGGAGGGGGCGACGAAGAGCAGTACTTC
CDR3: CAWSRGGGDEEQYF

J: TRBJ2-6
D: -
V: TRBV2
size: few
DNA: TGTGCCAGCAAGGCAGGTCGAAGCTCTGGGGCCAACGTCCTGACTTTC
CDR3: CASKAGRSSGANVLTF

J: TRBJ2-3
D: -
V: TRBV11-2
size: many
DNA: TGTGCCAGCAAGGGGGGGGACAGCGAAGATACGCAGTATTTT
CDR3: CASKGGDSEDTQYF

J: TRBJ2-5
D: -
V: TRBV7-6
size: -
DNA: TGTGCCAGCAGCTTAGACGGGGAGACCCAGTACTTC
CDR3: CASSLDGETQYF

J: TRBJ1-6
D: -
V: TRBV6-1
size: few
DNA: TGTGCCAGCAGTGCCCGGGATTCGTCGAATTCACCCCTCCACTTT
CDR3: CASSARDSSNSPLHF

J: TRBJ1-2
D: -
V: TRBV30
size: -
DNA: TGTGCCTGGAGTGGGGCCCATGGCTACACCTTC
CDR3: CAWSGAHGYTF

J: TRBJ2-7
D: TRBD1
V: TRBV9
size: many
DNA: TGTGCCAGCAGCGTAGGGACAGGGGGAAACTACGAGCAGTACTTC
CDR3: CASSVGTGGNYEQYF

J: TRBJ2-5
D: -
V: TRBV11-2
size: many
DNA: TGTGCCAGCAGCTCGGATGGATACGCGGGGGAGACCCAGTACTTC
CDR3: CASSSDGYAGETQYF

J: TRBJ2-2
D: -
V: TRBV6-1
size: many
DNA: TGTGCCAGCAGTGTTAAGAATTCGAACACCGGGGAGCTGTTTTTT
CDR3: CASSVKNSNTGELFF

J: TRBJ2-1
D: TRBD2
V: TRBV20-1
size: -
DNA: TGCAGTGCATTGACTAGCGGGGGAGGGGAGCAGTTCTTC
CDR3: CSALTSGGGEQFF

J: TRBJ1-6
D: -
V: TRBV12-3/TRBV12-4
size: many
DNA: TGTGCCAGCAGTTTAAACAGGGAAAATTCACCCCTCCACTTT
CDR3: CASSLNRENSPLHF

J: TRBJ2-5
D: -
V: TRBV28
size: many
DNA: TGTGCCAGCACCCTTGCGCGTCCTGGGACCCAGTACTTC
CDR3: CASTLARPGTQYF

J: TRBJ1-4
D: -
V: TRBV6-2/TRBV6-3
size: few
DNA: TGTGCCAGCAGGAACTGGGGGAAGAACGAAAAACTGTTTTTT
CDR3: CASRNWGKNEKLFF

J: TRBJ2-1
D: -
V: TRBV27
size: many
DNA: TGTGCCAGCAGCACTACTAACAATGAGCAGTTCTTC
CDR3: CASSTTNNEQFF

J: TRBJ1-1
D: -
V: TRBV4-1
size: many
DNA: TGCGCCAGCAGCCAAGAAGGTGTTATGAACACTGAAGCTTTCTTT
CDR3: CASSQEGVMNTEAFF

J: TRBJ2-1
D: TRBD2
V: TRBV12-3/TRBV12-4
size: -
DNA: TGTGCCAGTAGCGGGGGAGGGAGTGAGCAGTTCTTC
CDR3: CASSGGGSEQFF

J: TRBJ2-1
D: -
V: TRBV7-9
size: many
DNA: TGTGCCAGCCGATATCGCGGGAACTACAATGAGCAGTTCTTC
CDR3: CASRYRGNYNEQFF

J: TRBJ2-4
D: TRBD1
V: TRBV3-1
size: many
DNA: TGTGCCAGCAGCCACCGCCCACCGGGACAGCTTATGGGCAAAAACATTCAGTACTTC
CDR3: CASSHRPPGQLMGKNIQYF

J: TRBJ2-7
D: TRBD1
V: TRBV7-9
size: many
DNA: TGTGCCAGCAGCCCCCGGGACAGGGGTGTTTTTCCGTACTTC
CDR3: CASSPRDRGVFPYF

J: TRBJ1-4
D: -
V: TRBV2
size: many
DNA: TGTGCCAGCAGTGAAACCTGGATACCATCAGTAAAACTGTTTTTT
CDR3: CASSETWIPSVKLFF

J: TRBJ2-7
D: TRBD2
V: TRBV19
size: few
DNA: TGTGCCAGTAGTATCGGACTAGCGGGAATCTACGAGCAGTACTTC
CDR3: CASSIGLAGIYEQYF

J: TRBJ2-1
D: TRBD1
V: TRBV27
size: many
DNA: TGTGCCAGCAGTTTATTGACAGGGTTCCACATTAACAATGAGCAGTTCTTC
CDR3: CASSLLTGFHINNEQFF

J: TRBJ1-5
D: TRBD1
V: TRBV5-6
size: many
DNA: TGTGCCAGCAGCTTGGGACAGGGTGGATATCAGCCCCAGCATTTT
CDR3: CASSLGQGGYQPQHF

J: TRBJ1-4
D: -
V: TRBV7-6
size: few
DNA: TGTGCCAGCAGCTTTTCGGGGGCAACTAATGAAAAACTGTTTTTT
CDR3: CASSFSGATNEKLFF

J: TRBJ2-1
D: TRBD2
V: TRBV11-2
size: many
DNA: TGTGCCAGCAGCTTAAAAGAGGCGGGAGGTTGGAATGAGCAGTTCTTC
CDR3: CASSLKEAGGWNEQFF

J: TRBJ2-5
D: TRBD1
V: TRBV9
size: -
DNA: TGTGCCAGCAGCGTAGCTTCGGACAGGGGATTTGGAGAGACCCAGTACTTC
CDR3: CASSVASDRGFGETQYF

J: TRBJ2-2
D: -
V: TRBV7-2
size: few
DNA: TGTGCCAGCAGCTTAGATAGCCGGGAGACCGGGGAGCTGTTTTTT
CDR3: CASSLDSRETGELFF

J: TRBJ1-5
D: -
V: TRBV2
size: many
DNA: TGTGCCAGCAGTTACAGGGTGAATCAGCCCCAGCATTTT
CDR3: CASSYRVNQPQHF

J: TRBJ2-1
D: -
V: TRBV6-1
size: few
DNA: TGTGCCAGCAGTGAGGGGGTAGGTTCCTACAATGAGCAGTTCTTC
CDR3: CASSEGVGSYNEQFF

J: TRBJ2-7
D: -
V: TRBV29-1
size: few
DNA: TGCAGCGGTGAGGATCGGGGGATAGGGGGCTACGAGCAGTACTTC
CDR3: CSGEDRGIGGYEQYF

J: TRBJ2-4
D: TRBD1
V: TRBV29-1
size: -
DNA: TGCAGCGAACTGACAGGGAACATTCAGTACTTC
CDR3: CSELTGNIQYF

J: TRBJ2-1
D: -
V: TRBV27
size: many
DNA: TGTGCCAGCAGTTTATCGGAGGTCAACATCGGTATAGGCAATGAGCAGTTCTTC
CDR3: CASSLSEVNIGIGNEQFF

J: TRBJ2-7
D: TRBD2
V: TRBV20-1
size: many
DNA: TGCAGTGCTAAAGCGGGAGGGAGCTACGAGCAGTACTTC
CDR3: CSAKAGGSYEQYF

J: TRBJ1-5
D: -
V: TRBV6-5
size: many
DNA: TGTGCCAGCAGTTACTCAGGTGAGGGCAATCAGCCCCAGCATTTT
CDR3: CASSYSGEGNQPQHF

J: TRBJ2-3
D: -
V: TRBV19
size: few
DNA: TGTGCCAGTAGACCCCGGACGGACCGCACAGATACGCAGTATTTT
CDR3: CASRPRTDRTDTQYF

J: TRBJ2-5
D: -
V: TRBV7-2
size: -
DNA: TGTGCCAGCAGCACGCAGCGGGCCAAGGGGGGGACCCAGTACTTC
CDR3: CASSTQRAKGGTQYF

J: TRBJ1-2
D: TRBD1
V: TRBV19
size: -
DNA: TGTGCCAGTAGTATCGGGACAGGGGGATCGGCGGACTATGGCTACACCTTC
CDR3: CASSIGTGGSADYGYTF